One TCR beta chain is described in this entry. Its target is unknown. The Oncomine TCR Beta short-read assay sequenced DNA from cultured CD4+ T cells. One entry per CDR3 protein, called by TCRdb with MiXCR from the PCR reads. The sample consists of some 3,900 distinct CDR3 sequences, around 50% of them appearing once. This sample stems from a study of vaccination and CD4 T cells after COVID-19. Findings and limits, study-wide: Spike mono-reactivity was found in 304 of the 307 vaccine-specific clones identified in convalescent patients.

V was cut by 1 base and J by 0 bases, with 7 bases left in between. Germline V lookup: CDR1 SGHVS, CDR2 FNYEAQ. The CDR3 is made up of 16 amino acids. Regarding treatment: roughly 10-day PBMC culture with coronavirus spike peptide pools or control peptides (ViraFEST assay). At both days 3 and 7, half the medium was replaced with fresh IL-2 medium. The sequence derives from a human donor who had recovered from COVID-19. Material for sequencing was CD4+ T cells from blood, cultured in vitro. The chain uses TRBV7-6 and TRBJ2-6; D ambiguous. The CDR3 DNA follows: TGTGCCAGCAGCTTAGGGACGAGCTCTGGGGCCAACGTCCTGACTTTC. Translated: CASSLGTSSGANVLTF.